This T cell receptor beta chain was documented in a study of human T cells and chemical hapten exposure. Study-level background: Recorded diagnoses among the mostly female patients were alopecia areata, totalis or universalis.

Between the trimmed V and J ends, which lost 7 bases and 0 bases, there was a span of 12 bases. The CDR3 is made up of 15 amino acids. This clonotype was counted between two and nine times. Sample time point: pre-sensitization, week 0. Described treatment: therapeutic diphenylcyclopropenone sensitization with weekly scalp DPC. Alopecia patients deemed DPC-suitable, aged 18 to 70, excluding pregnancy. The template was total RNA from unfractionated whole blood. TCRdb redid the calling of the RACE reads with MiXCR, one entry per CDR3 protein. The table has fewer than 200,000 distinct CDR3 sequences, nearly 30% seen once.

V gene TRBV12-3 or TRBV12-4 combines with J gene TRBJ2-2; TRBD1 might be the D (5 bases). The clonotype originates from a woman in her thirties with alopecia areata. Some clones in this sample may be carry-over from other donors' samples. Sequences were derived from whole blood, sampled in connection with sensitization to the hapten diphenylcyclopropenone (DPC). CDR3: CASTLGHTNTGELFF. In nucleotides, the CDR3 is TGTGCCAGCACCCTAGGACACACGAACACCGGGGAGCTGTTTTTT.